This is a list of T cell receptor beta chains from one sample in a study of T-cell reconstitution after alpha-beta-depleted transplantation in children. Using its own MiXCR run on the PCR reads, TCRdb lists one record per CDR3 protein. The sample has 450,000 to 600,000 distinct CDR3 sequences; roughly a tenth are singletons. Here the sequenced sample was PBMCs, taken before TCRalphabeta/CD19-depleted stem cell transplant. Receptors were obtained from a child younger than 10 with inherited bone marrow failure, due to receive a stem cell transplant. Both conserved end residues are part of each CDR3. A D gene is named only where the DNA matches it firmly. Clone size is given for some rows only: seen once, a few or many times, or a class if the clone is expanded.

V: TRBV20-1; J: TRBJ2-7; size: many; D: .; CDR3: CSASTGSSYEQYF; DNA: TGCAGTGCTAGCACAGGGAGTTCCTACGAGCAGTACTTC
V: TRBV4-3; J: TRBJ2-7; size: many; D: .; CDR3: CASSQVKLGRYEQYF; DNA: TGCGCCAGCAGCCAGGTGAAACTAGGACGCTACGAGCAGTACTTC
V: TRBV4-3; J: TRBJ2-7; size: few; D: .; CDR3: CASSQGFRGGYEQYF; DNA: TGCGCCAGCAGCCAGGGCTTCAGGGGTGGCTACGAGCAGTACTTC
V: TRBV9; J: TRBJ2-3; size: many; D: .; CDR3: CASSVGSRRTDTQYF; DNA: TGTGCCAGCAGCGTGGGTAGTCGGCGAACAGATACGCAGTATTTT
V: TRBV27; J: TRBJ1-2; size: .; D: TRBD1; CDR3: CASSLQQGAYGYTF; DNA: TGTGCCAGCAGTCTACAACAGGGGGCCTATGGCTACACCTTC
V: TRBV3-1; J: TRBJ2-2; size: few; D: .; CDR3: CASRLSTGELFF; DNA: TGTGCCAGCAGGCTGAGCACCGGGGAGCTGTTTTTT
V: TRBV5-1; J: TRBJ2-2; size: many; D: .; CDR3: CASSFKYPGQDTGELFF; DNA: TGCGCCAGCAGCTTTAAATATCCTGGCCAAGACACCGGGGAGCTGTTTTTT
V: TRBV4-2; J: TRBJ1-1; size: many; D: .; CDR3: CASSHPLGAFF; DNA: TGTGCCAGCAGCCACCCCCTCGGGGCTTTCTTT
V: TRBV4-1; J: TRBJ2-1; size: many; D: TRBD2; CDR3: CASSRTGTSGRTPYNEQFF; DNA: TGCGCCAGCAGCCGGACCGGGACTAGCGGGAGGACACCTTACAATGAGCAGTTCTTC
V: TRBV4-1; J: TRBJ2-1; size: .; D: TRBD2; CDR3: CASSPPGLAGVNSYNEQFF; DNA: TGCGCCAGCAGCCCCCCGGGACTAGCGGGAGTGAACTCCTACAATGAGCAGTTCTTC
V: TRBV5-1; J: TRBJ2-3; size: .; D: .; CDR3: CASSLAGGGRSDTQYF; DNA: TGCGCCAGCAGCTTGGCCGGTGGAGGGAGGTCAGATACGCAGTATTTT
V: TRBV6-6; J: TRBJ1-2; size: many; D: .; CDR3: CASSQSGRGYTF; DNA: TGTGCCAGCAGTCAATCGGGTCGGGGCTACACCTTC
V: TRBV7-2; J: TRBJ1-2; size: many; D: .; CDR3: CASSARGGRGNYGYTF; DNA: TGTGCCAGCAGCGCCCGGGGGGGGCGCGGAAACTATGGCTACACCTTC
V: TRBV12-3/TRBV12-4; J: TRBJ2-7; size: many; D: .; CDR3: CASSLWVGERSPTYEQYF; DNA: TGTGCCAGCAGTTTATGGGTGGGGGAGCGGAGCCCCACCTACGAGCAGTACTTC
V: TRBV7-2; J: TRBJ2-1; size: many; D: TRBD2; CDR3: CASSLVGTSGSYNEQFF; DNA: TGTGCCAGCAGCTTAGTGGGGACTAGCGGGAGTTACAATGAGCAGTTCTTC
V: TRBV11-2; J: TRBJ2-5; size: few; D: TRBD2; CDR3: CASSPVRSSGRQETQYF; DNA: TGTGCCAGCAGCCCCGTCCGGTCTAGCGGGCGTCAAGAGACCCAGTACTTC